This T cell receptor (beta chain) was recovered during a study of T cell responses to AZD1222 COVID-19 vaccine. Study-wide results and caveats: White British donors predominated, females outnumbered males, and clonal diversity was possibly underestimated.

Details on this clone: Its antigen is currently unknown.

The germline CDR1 and CDR2 sequences are SGHRS and YFSETQ. The V end lost 0 bases, the J end lost 2 bases, and 14 bases lay between the germline ends. This CDR3 is built from 16 residues. The protocol was immunoSEQ multiplex PCR, while the TCRdb copy is restricted to in-frame clones and leaves out a portion. The sample has under 200,000 clones, about 90% seen once; the top ten hold roughly 1.4%. The chain combines TRBV5-1 with TRBJ1-2; D remains unclear. This receptor was taken from an adult who received the AZD1222 COVID-19 vaccine. Sample: peripheral blood, taken 28 days after the second AZD1222 dose. The CDR3 DNA sequence: TGCGCCAGCAGCTTGGATTTGTCTGACAAAAACTATGGCTACACCTTC. Translation gives CASSLDLSDKNYGYTF.